The 5 T cell receptor beta chains in this list originate from one sample, sequenced in a study of radiotherapy plus CTLA-4 blockade in lung cancer. The data were produced by immunoSEQ multiplex PCR, yet TCRdb's version contains in-frame clones alone and is incomplete. The sample carries 55,000 to 80,000 clones, approximately 78% recorded once. This sample comprised peripheral blood, obtained from a patient treated with radiotherapy plus ipilimumab. These TCRs come from a human donor with non-small cell lung cancer who had a complete response to radiotherapy plus ipilimumab.

This chain joins TRBV25-1 and TRBJ1-4, with a possible D match to TRBD1 (6 bases). The V gene lost 6 bases and the J gene lost 7 bases, with 18 bases spanning the gap. This CDR3 contains 15 residues. CDR1 MGHDK and CDR2 SYGVNS come from the germline V gene. The CDR3 DNA follows: TGTGCCAGCAGCCCCGAGGTACAGGGCGGTGAAAAACTGTTTTTT. Encoded protein: CASSPEVQGGEKLFF.

This clone appeared a single time. The rearrangement links TRBV6-5 to TRBJ2-1; no clear D. The V end lost 2 bases, the J end lost 8 bases, and 13 bases lay between the germline ends. The CDR3 is 14 amino acids. Germline CDR1 is MNHEY and CDR2 is SVGAGI. CDR3 in amino acids: CASSYVRSFDEQFF. The CDR3 coding sequence is TGTGCCAGCAGTTACGTCCGGAGTTTCGATGAGCAGTTCTTC.

The chain employs TRBV2 and TRBJ2-1; TRBD1 matches at 9 bases. Trimming took 6 bases from V and 9 from J; bases not matched to a gene: 9. The CDR3 loop spans 14 amino acids. Germline CDR1 is SNHLY and CDR2 is FYNNEI. CDR3 nucleotide sequence: TGTGCCAGCAGGGGACAGGGTCTGCCTCGTGAGCAGTTCTTC. Translating it yields CASRGQGLPREQFF.

The chain recombines TRBV7-2 with TRBJ1-5; possibly TRBD1 for D (5 bases). Trimming shortened V by 4 bases and J by 1 base, and 8 bases separated the two germline ends. CDR3 length: 14 amino acids. Germline V CDR1 and CDR2: SGHTA, FQGNSA. CDR3 protein: CASSWGDSNQPQHF. CDR3 sequence (DNA): TGTGCCAGCAGCTGGGGGGACAGCAATCAGCCCCAGCATTTT.

The rearrangement joins TRBV28 to TRBJ2-1; 8 bases match TRBD1. Trimming took 0 bases from V and 10 from J; bases not matched to a gene: 8. Germline CDR1 MDHEN, CDR2 SYDVKM. The CDR3 covers 15 residues. The CDR3 DNA sequence: TGTGCCAGCAGTTTATGGACAGGGGAACCCAGAGAGCAGTTCTTC. Amino acids: CASSLWTGEPREQFF.